This entry lists 2 T cell receptor beta chains sequenced from one sample in a study of T cell repertoires in ileal Crohn's disease. Indicated time point: neoterminal ileum biopsy at postoperative endoscopy, about 6 months after surgery. Method: immunoSEQ multiplex PCR; TCRdb's copy keeps in-frame clones and lacks some. The table includes several hundred clones, 85% to 95% detected once. The sample taken for sequencing was ileal tissue. Receptors originate from an adult with Crohn's disease.

The chain employs TRBV7-9 and TRBJ2-2; D unresolved. Trimming stripped 2 bases from V and 13 bases from J, with 14 bases between. The CDR3 length is 13 residues. Looked up from germline, CDR1 is SEHNR and CDR2 is FQNEAQ (reference sequence). The CDR3 loop is CASSLSTDQVLFF. CDR3 nucleotide sequence: TGTGCCAGCAGCTTAAGCACGGATCAAGTGCTGTTTTTT.

This clone was picked up a small number of times. The V call is TRBV7-6, the J call TRBJ2-7; TRBD1 aligns across 8 bases. In germline, CDR1 is SGHVS, CDR2 FNYEAQ. This CDR3 is 16 amino acids long. Trimming removed 0 bases from V and 4 bases from J; junction bases left unmatched: 8. The CDR3 sequence is CASSLAMAGGGYEQYF. The CDR3 DNA is TGTGCCAGCAGCTTAGCGATGGCAGGGGGCGGGTACGAGCAGTACTTC.